The text below deals with one TCR beta chain. What it recognizes is unknown. Germline and junction disagree at one end, which may indicate a read error. These data are taken from a study of blood T cells in healthy people across ages. Study results and limitations: Diversity estimates from one million T cells were considered underestimates. No conclusive comparison of naive versus antigen-experienced cells was possible with unsorted PBMCs.

A sample-barcoded 5' primer and a J-beta primer mix were used in a second PCR of roughly 6 to 12 cycles. TCRdb passed the 5' RACE reads through MiXCR, listing each CDR3 protein once. The data hold about 1.5 million distinct CDR3 sequences, with roughly 43% observed a single time. The germline V gene encodes CDR1 SEHNR and CDR2 FQNEAQ (reference sequence). The length of the CDR3 is 18 residues. The sample was blood. V usage is TRBV7-9 and J usage is TRBJ2-2, with 8 bases identical to TRBD2. The sequence was obtained from a woman between 18 and 30 years old in good health. For the CDR3, the DNA is TGTGCCTGCAGCTCGTCGACTATAGCGGGGCCGAACACCGGGGAGCTGTTTTTT. This sequence encodes CACSSSTIAGPNTGELFF. The full variable domain, with the rest looked up from reference TRBV7-9 and TRBJ2-2, is DTGVSQNPRHKITKRGQNVTFRCDPISEHNRLYWYRQTLGQGPEFLTYFQNEAQLEKSRLLSDRFSAERPKGSFSTLEIQRTEQGDSAMYLCACSSSTIAGPNTGELFFGEGSRLTVL.